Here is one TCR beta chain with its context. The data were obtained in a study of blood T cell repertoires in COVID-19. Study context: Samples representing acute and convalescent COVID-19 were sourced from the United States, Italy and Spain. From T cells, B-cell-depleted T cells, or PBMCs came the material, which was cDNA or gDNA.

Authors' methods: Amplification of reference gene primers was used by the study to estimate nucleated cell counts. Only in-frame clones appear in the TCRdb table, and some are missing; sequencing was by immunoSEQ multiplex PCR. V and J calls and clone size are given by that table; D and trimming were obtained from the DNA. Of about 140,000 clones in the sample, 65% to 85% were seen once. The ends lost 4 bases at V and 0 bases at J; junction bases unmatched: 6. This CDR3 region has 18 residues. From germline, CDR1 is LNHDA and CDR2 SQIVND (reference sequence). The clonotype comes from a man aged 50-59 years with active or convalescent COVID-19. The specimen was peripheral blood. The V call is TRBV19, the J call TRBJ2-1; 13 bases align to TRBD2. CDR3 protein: CASSRGLAGSVSYNEQFF. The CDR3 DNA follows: TGTGCCAGTAGTAGGGGACTAGCGGGATCCGTCTCCTACAATGAGCAGTTCTTC.